This passage covers 7 T cell receptor beta chains from one sample sequenced in a study of blood T cells in healthy people across ages. A second roughly 7 to 11 cycle PCR used barcoded and J-beta primers. A single record per CDR3 protein comes from TCRdb applying MiXCR to the 5' RACE reads. The sample comprises 700,000 to 950,000 distinct CDR3 sequences, about 62% of which are singletons, and roughly 20% rests with the top ten. The sample taken for sequencing was blood. These receptors were taken from a man aged 25-45 years in good health.

CDR3 residues: CASTLGQGKETQYF. The CDR3 region has the DNA TGTGCCAGCACCCTAGGACAGGGAAAAGAGACCCAGTACTTC. The V and J genes are TRBV7-8 and TRBJ2-5; 8 nucleotides align to TRBD1. CDR3 length: 14 residues. Germline values: CDR1 SGHVS, CDR2 FQNEAQ. The V gene end was trimmed by 7 bases and the J gene end by 3 bases; junction bases not matched to a gene: 7.

This clonotype was observed a handful of times. The rearrangement joins TRBV4-2 to TRBJ2-7; D could derive from TRBD1 or TRBD2 (5 bases each). The germline CDR1 and CDR2 sequences are LGHNA and YNFKEQ. V was clipped by 4 bases and J by 5 bases, with 15 bases between them. The length of the CDR3 is 14 residues. CDR3 residues: CASSPDSRGNEQYF. Here the CDR3 DNA reads TGTGCCAGCAGCCCAGACTCGAGGGGAAACGAGCAGTACTTC.

V usage is TRBV7-8 and J usage is TRBJ2-5; weak D call: TRBD1 (6 bases). Trimming left V 5 bases short and J 13 bases short, with 29 bases between. Germline lookup yields CDR1 SGHVS and CDR2 FQNEAQ. The CDR3 has 16 amino acids. The CDR3 sequence is CASSDRLTGLGARWYF. CDR3 nucleotide sequence: TGTGCCAGCAGCGATCGGTTAACAGGGTTGGGTGCGCGGTGGTACTTC.

Points on this clonotype: The junction departs from the called germline gene at one end, perhaps through a read error. This rearrangement joins TRBV6-1 to TRBJ2-7, with D possibly TRBD2 on 6 matching bases. The germline V gene encodes CDR1 MNHNS and CDR2 SASEGT. The CDR3 has 12 residues. The CDR3 loop reads CASTGDSHEQYF. The CDR3 coding sequence is TGTGCCAGCACGGGGGACTCCCACGAGCAGTACTTC.

About this clonotype itself: A read error may be the cause here, since a much bigger clone is one base away. The chain employs TRBV7-2 and TRBJ2-7; 9 bases align to TRBD2. Unmatched junction bases numbered 6, after V lost 0 bases and J lost 6 bases. The CDR3 loop spans 15 amino acids. The V gene's germline CDR1 is SGHTA and CDR2 FQGNSA. This CDR3 reads CASSLAPSGKSEQYF. In nucleotides, the CDR3 is TGTGCCAGCAGCTTAGCGCCTAGCGGGAAGAGCGAGCAGTACTTC.

This clonotype was seen a single time. The chain is built from TRBV7-6 and TRBJ2-2; D ambiguous. V was pared by 0 bases and J by 7 bases, with 6 bases between. The CDR3 is 13 amino acids. The germline V gene has CDR1 SGHVS and CDR2 FNYEAQ. The CDR3 sequence: CASSLAAIGELFF. As DNA, the CDR3 is TGTGCCAGCAGCTTAGCAGCGATCGGGGAGCTGTTTTTT.

The chain recombines TRBV15 with TRBJ2-5; D gene uncertain. The CDR3 is 15 amino acids. Trimming removed 0 bases from V and 11 bases from J, with 19 bases in between. CDR1 LNHNV and CDR2 YYDKDF come from the germline V gene (reference sequence). This chain's CDR3 is CATSRDLFSVGEQYF. CDR3 sequence (DNA): TGTGCCACCAGCAGAGATCTTTTTTCTGTAGGTGAGCAGTACTTC.